One and the same sample provided the 5 T cell receptor beta chains below, sequenced in a study of molecular identifiers for immune sequencing clone quantification. One entry per CDR3 protein results from TCRdb running MiXCR on the PCR reads. The repertoire has over 600,000 distinct CDR3 sequences, about 20% of them found once; the top ten carry roughly 0.85%. Sequencing used naive CD8+ T cells from blood, with Jurkat cell RNA spiked in. Stated subset: FACS-sorted CD8+CD4-CCR7+CD45RA+ naive T cells. These receptors were collected from a human donor in good health. Some libraries in this study had Jurkat cell RNA spiked in.

The chain has TRBV6-6 and TRBJ2-1; D gene ambiguous. Germline CDR1 reads MNHNY; CDR2 reads SVGAGI (reference sequence). The V and J ends lost 5 bases and 8 bases respectively, with 7 bases between them. The CDR3 is 11 residues long. The CDR3 here is CASSLKDEQFF. In DNA, the CDR3 is TGTGCCAGCAGTCTTAAGGATGAGCAGTTCTTC.

V gene TRBV9 combines with J gene TRBJ2-7; 10 bases align to TRBD2. The CDR3 totals 17 residues. V dropped 0 bases and J dropped 3; count of bases not matched to a gene: 9. The germline gives CDR1 SGDLS, CDR2 YYNGEE. The CDR3: CASSVAKTSGVIYEQYF. The CDR3 DNA reads as TGTGCCAGCAGCGTAGCTAAAACTAGCGGGGTGATCTACGAGCAGTACTTC.

This clonotype was counted a few times. The rearrangement joins TRBV20-1 to TRBJ1-1; D is unclear. The germline V and J ends were trimmed by 3 bases and 3 bases, with 5 bases remaining between them. The CDR3 loop spans 11 amino acids. CDR1 is DFQATT, CDR2 SNEGSKA, per germline (reference sequence). CDR3 coding DNA: TGCAGTGCTAGTAGATACACTGAAGCTTTCTTT. The encoded protein is CSASRYTEAFF.

This clonotype was detected many times. The chain links TRBV4-1 to TRBJ1-1; D is ambiguous. Trimming cost V 0 bases and J 4 bases, with 9 bases left between them. The V gene's germline CDR1 is MGHRA and CDR2 YSYEKL. This CDR3 comprises 14 residues. The CDR3 DNA follows: TGCGCCAGCAGCCAAGATGACGGAACCACTGAAGCTTTCTTT. It specifies CASSQDDGTTEAFF.

This clonotype was recorded at least ten times. The chain links TRBV7-9 to TRBJ2-7; either TRBD1 or TRBD2 may supply D (6 bases each). This CDR3 comprises 17 residues. Germline V gene sequence: CDR1 SEHNR, CDR2 FQNEAQ (reference sequence). V lost 0 bases to trimming and J lost 3 bases, with 18 bases between them. The CDR3 loop reads CASSLARGRGQFYEQYF. In DNA form, the CDR3 reads TGTGCCAGCAGCTTAGCCCGGGGGAGAGGACAGTTCTACGAGCAGTACTTC.